This T cell receptor beta chain was captured in a study of T cells in Graves' hyperthyroidism and ophthalmopathy. Study summary: Peripheral blood collection took place at initial diagnosis, before any treatment.

Hyperthyroidism had been newly diagnosed in patients aged 18 to 65, and its duration was under 2 months. Researchers took RNA transcripts and amplified the TCR beta CDR3 regions from them. The primer set for the first-round RT-PCR of the TCR CDR3 was HTBI. TCRdb used MiXCR to reprocess the multiplex PCR reads, holding one entry per CDR3 protein. Of over 700,000 distinct CDR3 sequences in the sample, 35% to 40% were seen once. The germline CDR1 and CDR2 sequences are LGHDT and YNNKEL (reference sequence). V was pared by 5 bases and J by 6 bases, with 5 bases of the junction left unmatched. The CDR3 consists of 13 residues.

Sample: blood. V usage is TRBV3-1 and J usage is TRBJ2-7; 9 bases map to TRBD1. The origin of this receptor is a man younger than 35 with Graves' hyperthyroidism. This chain's CDR3 is CASSGTGYGEQYF. The CDR3 region has the DNA TGTGCCAGCAGCGGGACAGGGTACGGCGAGCAGTACTTC.